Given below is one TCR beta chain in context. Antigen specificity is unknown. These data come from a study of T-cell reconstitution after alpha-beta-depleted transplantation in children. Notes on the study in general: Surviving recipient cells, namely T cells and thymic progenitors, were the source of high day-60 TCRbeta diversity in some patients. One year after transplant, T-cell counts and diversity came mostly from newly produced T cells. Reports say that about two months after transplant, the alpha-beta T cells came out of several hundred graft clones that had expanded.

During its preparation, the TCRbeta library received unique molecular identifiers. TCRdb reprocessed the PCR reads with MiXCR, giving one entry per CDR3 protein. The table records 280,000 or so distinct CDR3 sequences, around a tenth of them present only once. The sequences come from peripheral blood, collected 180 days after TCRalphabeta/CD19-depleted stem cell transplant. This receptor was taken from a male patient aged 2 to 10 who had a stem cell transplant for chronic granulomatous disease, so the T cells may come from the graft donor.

The CDR3 here is CASSLLLGLAGDNEQFF. In DNA form, the CDR3 reads TGTGCCAGCAGTTTATTGCTCGGACTAGCGGGAGACAATGAGCAGTTCTTC. This chain joins TRBV28 and TRBJ2-1, with TRBD2 matching 13 bases. V lost 1 base, J lost 5 bases, and 5 bases stayed unmatched. CDR1 MDHEN and CDR2 SYDVKM come from the germline V gene. The CDR3 has 17 residues.